The present T cell receptor (beta chain) was sequenced within a study of CD8 T cells in ankylosing spondylitis. Study results and caveats: As for the disease-linked clones, they showed a CD8+ phenotype and occurred at relatively low frequencies in peripheral blood. What seemed typical of ankylosing spondylitis blood was a TCR beta motif built from 8 or 9 highly homologous variants. Reports say disease-linked clones showed up significantly more in matched ankylosing spondylitis synovial fluid.

This clonotype was observed a few times. Its specificity is unknown. Molecular-barcoded quantitative 5'-RACE produced these TCR beta libraries. TCRdb re-called the 5' RACE reads through MiXCR, storing one row per CDR3 protein. Here the sample spans a few hundred thousand distinct CDR3 sequences, around 20% being singletons. The CDR3 is 13 amino acids. Germline V gene sequence: CDR1 ENHRY, CDR2 SYGVKD. J gave up 5 bases and V 6 bases, and 6 bases lay outside the gene matches. The origin of this receptor is a male donor with ankylosing spondylitis or in good health (not recorded which). The chain uses TRBV10-3 and TRBJ2-7, with 8 positions matching TRBD1. The material sequenced was blood, either unsorted or a sorted T cell fraction (not recorded which). The chain's CDR3 is CAIRQPGQDEQYF. CDR3 nucleotide sequence: TGTGCCATCAGACAGCCGGGACAGGACGAGCAGTACTTC.